This T cell receptor beta chain was identified during a study of blood T cells in healthy people across ages. Study-wide context: Researchers report that template switching captured about one barcoded beta molecule per two T cells.

A sample-barcoded 5' primer and a J-beta primer mix were used in a second PCR of about 6 to 12 cycles. Every single cDNA molecule received a tag from a template-switch adaptor with 12 random nucleotides. TCRdb re-analysed the 5' RACE reads in MiXCR, keeping a single row per CDR3 protein. The sample has roughly 1.9 million distinct CDR3 sequences; roughly two fifths are singletons. Per-sample PBMC isolation yielded at least 7 million cells. The total RNA that was extracted per sample amounted to at least 5.5 micrograms. This clonotype turned up a few times. The germline V gene encodes CDR1 DFQATT and CDR2 SNEGSKA (reference sequence). V lost 0 bases to trimming and J lost 1 base, with 5 bases between them. CDR3 length equals 13 residues.

V and J are TRBV20-1 and TRBJ2-3; D is unclear. The TCR originated in a human donor in good health. Sequenced sample: blood. The CDR3 loop is CSARELGTDTQYF. CDR3 DNA sequence: TGCAGTGCTAGAGAGTTGGGCACAGATACGCAGTATTTT.